A single sample is the source of the 2 T cell receptor beta chains below, sequenced in a study of T cell responses to AZD1222 COVID-19 vaccine. Measured with immunoSEQ multiplex PCR; TCRdb has only the in-frame clones, and not every one. The data show about 70,000 clones, roughly 89% seen once. The starting material was peripheral blood, obtained on day 0 of AZD1222 vaccination. These receptors were collected from an adult in good health.

This clone was observed a single time. This chain joins TRBV7-2 and TRBJ1-5; D is uncertain. The CDR3 is 14 residues long. The germline V gene has CDR1 SGHTA and CDR2 FQGNSA. Trimming removed 5 bases at V and 7 bases at J, with 15 bases between. The CDR3 is CASSPVTLGQPQHF. CDR3 nucleotide sequence: TGTGCCAGCAGCCCTGTGACCTTGGGGCAGCCCCAGCATTTT.

This clone has a handful of counts. The V call is TRBV4-3, the J call TRBJ2-7; possible D gene TRBD2, 6 bases. The CDR3 sequence is 17 residues long. V lost 0 bases and J 6 bases, leaving 21 bases between the germline ends. CDR1 is LGHNA, CDR2 YSLEER, per germline. The CDR3 reads CASSQDGYWGELREQYF. For the CDR3, the DNA is TGCGCCAGCAGCCAAGATGGCTATTGGGGGGAACTACGCGAGCAGTACTTC.